This T cell receptor (beta chain) comes out of a study of T cell responses to AZD1222 COVID-19 vaccine. The CDR3 consists of 13 residues. Germline V gene lookup returns CDR1 MGHRA and CDR2 YSYEKL. Trimming took off 3 bases at V and 4 bases at J, with 9 bases between the two ends. Assay: immunoSEQ multiplex PCR; the TCRdb copy retains only in-frame clones and omits some. The data hold 100,000 to 150,000 clones, with about nine tenths observed a single time. As for this clone: Its target is not known.

General study results and limits: It should be noted that donors were predominantly white British and more often female, and clonal diversity was possibly underestimated. Spike-wide vaccine-associated CD4 TCRs dominated at 160-218 and 743-854.

The sequence was obtained from an adult in good health. The V gene is TRBV4-1, the J gene TRBJ1-2; D may be TRBD1 (5 bases). Specimen: peripheral blood, collected on day 0 of AZD1222 vaccination. The CDR3 DNA follows: TGCGCCAGCAGCCAGGTAACAGGCTATGGCTACACCTTC. Translated: CASSQVTGYGYTF.